The source of this T cell receptor beta chain is a study of blood T cells in healthy people across ages. Every sample gave at least 5 micrograms of total RNA when it was extracted. Comment on this clonotype: The antigen remains undetermined.

The germline V gene has CDR1 SGHDT and CDR2 YYEEEE. CDR3 length: 14 amino acids. Study findings and constraints: In long-lived donors, naive CD4+ cell counts and diversity exceeded those of aged donors.

Primed by a sample-barcoded 5' primer and a J-beta primer mix, a second PCR proceeded for roughly 7 to 12 cycles. TCRdb re-called the 5' RACE reads with MiXCR, one entry per CDR3 protein. This table holds about 1.4 million distinct CDR3 sequences, around 59% found once. The specimen was blood. The genes are TRBV5-6 and TRBJ2-4; D uncertain. The end of the DNA fits TRBJ2-7 better, so the J call may be wrong. This clonotype originated in a young man in good health. The CDR3 reads CASSLQLSPDEQYF. The CDR3 region has the DNA TGTGCCAGCAGCTTGCAGCTCAGCCCGGACGAGCAGTACTTC.